Below, 14 T cell receptor beta chains from the same sample are listed, as sequenced in a study of blood T cell repertoires in COVID-19. Using immunoSEQ multiplex PCR, the repertoire was profiled, and TCRdb retains in-frame clones only, with some absent. The sample records around 94,000 clones, around four fifths being singletons. The sequenced material came from peripheral blood. The receptor source for this set is a man over 45 with acute or convalescent COVID-19.

This clone was picked up one time. V gene TRBV4-2 combines with J gene TRBJ1-4; 10 bases are a match to TRBD1. Per germline, CDR1 LGHNA and CDR2 YNFKEQ. Unmatched junction bases numbered 7, after V lost 2 bases and J lost 7 bases. The CDR3 runs to 16 residues. CDR3 protein: CASSQFTGQGFEKLFF. DNA of the CDR3: TGTGCCAGCAGCCAATTTACGGGACAGGGGTTTGAAAAACTGTTTTTT.

This chain connects TRBV4-2 to TRBJ2-4; TRBD2 matches at 8 bases. CDR3 length equals 17 residues. From germline, CDR1 is LGHNA and CDR2 YNFKEQ. The ends lost 0 bases at V and 8 bases at J; junction bases unmatched: 12. CDR3 in amino acids: CASSQEASGFRGDIQYF. CDR3 bases: TGTGCCAGCAGCCAAGAGGCTAGCGGGTTTAGGGGGGACATTCAGTACTTC.

V gene TRBV18 combines with J gene TRBJ2-3; TRBD2 aligns across 7 bases. This CDR3 spans 15 amino acids. J lost 4 bases, V lost 6 bases, and 10 bases had no gene match. Germline CDR1 and CDR2: KGHSH and LQKENI. CDR3 DNA: TGTGCCAGCTCCATCGGTACTAGCGCCGCAGATACGCAGTATTTT. Protein product: CASSIGTSAADTQYF.

Here the CDR3 DNA reads TGTGCCAGTAGTACGGGACAGGGGACCTACGAGCAGTACTTC. Protein product: CASSTGQGTYEQYF. The rearrangement links TRBV19 to TRBJ2-7; 10 nucleotides align to TRBD1. The CDR3 is 14 residues long. The junction had 2 bases not matched to a gene; V was cut back by 4 bases and J by 2 bases. Germline lookup yields CDR1 LNHDA and CDR2 SQIVND (reference sequence).

J is TRBJ2-3 and V is TRBV28; 8 bases are a match to TRBD1. The length of the CDR3 is 15 residues. V was pared by 4 bases and J by 6 bases, with 9 bases of the junction left unmatched. In germline, CDR1 is MDHEN, CDR2 SYDVKM. The CDR3 here is CASSSGGSSIDTQYF. Here the CDR3 DNA reads TGTGCCAGCAGTTCAGGGGGCTCAAGTATCGATACGCAGTATTTT. The full variable domain, completed using reference TRBV28 and TRBJ2-3, is DVKVTQSSRYLVKRTGEKVFLECVQDMDHENMFWYRQDPGLGLRLIYFSYDVKMKEKGDIPEGYSVSREKKERFSLILESASTNQTSMYLCASSSGGSSIDTQYFGPGTRLTVL.

This chain joins TRBV30 and TRBJ1-1; 7 bases align to TRBD1. V dropped 1 base and J dropped 1; count of bases not matched to a gene: 6. From germline, CDR1 is GTSNPN and CDR2 SVGIG (reference sequence). CDR3 length equals 15 residues. CDR3 sequence: CAWSGAGGRNTEAFF. The DNA of the CDR3 is TGTGCCTGGAGTGGGGCAGGGGGTCGGAACACTGAAGCTTTCTTT.

This rearrangement joins TRBV5-1 to TRBJ2-3; 8 bases line up with TRBD1. The ends lost 6 bases at V and 2 bases at J; junction bases unmatched: 11. This CDR3 is 16 amino acids long. Germline CDR1 is SGHRS and CDR2 is YFSETQ. The CDR3 sequence is CASTRYNRGDTDTQYF. In DNA form, the CDR3 reads TGCGCCAGCACTCGGTATAACAGGGGGGACACAGATACGCAGTATTTT.

This clone was counted a few times. The chain links TRBV3-1 (or the pseudogene TRBV3-2) to TRBJ2-2; 10 nucleotides align to TRBD1. V was pared by 0 bases and J by 7 bases, with 5 bases of the junction left unmatched. The CDR3 is 16 residues long. Germline V gene sequence: CDR1 LGHDT, CDR2 YNNKEL (reference sequence). The CDR3 nucleotides are TGTGCCAGCAGCCAAGAGAGTGGGACAGGGGACGGGGAGCTGTTTTTT. It specifies CASSQESGTGDGELFF.

V usage is TRBV2 and J usage is TRBJ2-7; 9 positions agree with TRBD2. The germline CDR1 and CDR2 sequences are SNHLY and FYNNEI. The length of the CDR3 is 15 residues. The ends lost 6 bases at V and 2 bases at J; junction bases unmatched: 8. The CDR3 loop is CASREMTSGTYEQYF. The CDR3 DNA is TGTGCCAGCAGAGAAATGACTAGCGGAACCTACGAGCAGTACTTC.

The chain carries TRBV2 and TRBJ2-7, with 7 bases lining up with TRBD1. Germline CDR1 SNHLY, CDR2 FYNNEI. This CDR3 comprises 12 residues. V trimming: 4 bases; J trimming: 6 bases; junction bases outside the gene matches: 3. CDR3 in amino acids: CASSGQGSEQYF. The CDR3 nucleotides are TGTGCCAGCAGTGGACAGGGAAGCGAGCAGTACTTC.

As DNA, the CDR3 is TGTGCCAGTACGGGACAGGGAGGCTACGAGCAGTACTTC. Protein product: CASTGQGGYEQYF. The J gene is TRBJ2-7, the V gene TRBV19, with TRBD1 matching over 9 bases. V lost 7 bases, J lost 3 bases, and 4 bases stayed unmatched. The CDR3 has 13 amino acids. The germline gives CDR1 LNHDA, CDR2 SQIVND (reference sequence).

V is TRBV7-2 and J is TRBJ2-1, with 7 bases fitting TRBD2. CDR1 is SGHTA, CDR2 FQGNSA, per germline. V trimming: 3 bases; J trimming: 2 bases; junction bases outside the gene matches: 4. The CDR3 spans 15 residues. The CDR3 loop reads CASSLGGGAYNEQFF. CDR3 DNA sequence: TGTGCCAGCAGCTTGGGCGGGGGAGCCTACAATGAGCAGTTCTTC.

The V and J genes are TRBV27 and TRBJ1-3; no clear D gene. CDR1 MNHEY and CDR2 SMNVEV come from the germline V gene (reference sequence). The V and J ends lost 6 bases and 4 bases respectively, with 16 bases between them. The CDR3 contains 15 residues. CDR3 region: CASSRLSGPGNTIYF. The CDR3, as DNA: TGTGCCAGCAGCCGATTATCTGGGCCGGGAAACACCATATATTTT.

The V gene is TRBV10-3, the J gene TRBJ2-1, with 7 bases matching TRBD1. The V gene end was trimmed by 6 bases and the J gene end by 7 bases; junction bases not matched to a gene: 12. Germline-derived CDR1 and CDR2 are ENHRY and SYGVKD. CDR3 length equals 15 residues. The CDR3 spells CAIRGSTGRENEQFF. DNA for the CDR3: TGTGCCATCAGAGGCTCGACAGGGCGAGAGAATGAGCAGTTCTTC.